Listed below are T cell receptor beta chains from one sample, sequenced in a study of blood T cell repertoires in COVID-19. TCRdb's table, derived via immunoSEQ multiplex PCR, lists solely in-frame clones and lacks some. The sample has about 71,000 clones; just over 85% are singletons. Sequencing was done on a sample of peripheral blood. All receptors derive from a man aged 50 or older with active COVID-19. Both conserved end residues are part of each CDR3. A D gene is named only where the DNA matches it firmly.

TRBD2	TRBV4-1	TRBJ2-2	CASSQDPSGGVTGELFF
TRBD2	TRBV7-9	TRBJ2-1	CASIGLAERSYNEQFF
TRBD2	TRBV3-1/TRBV3-2	TRBJ2-3	CASSQAEGASGGLRDTQYF
-	TRBV2	TRBJ1-5	CASSEGLMSNQPQHF
TRBD2	TRBV24-1	TRBJ2-1	CATMRAGDSYNEQFF
-	TRBV16	TRBJ1-5	CASSQSEGGNQPQHF
-	TRBV5-1	TRBJ1-3	CASSLGQTVSGNTIYF
-	TRBV19	TRBJ1-2	CASSAIQGVYGYTF
TRBD1	TRBV7-9	TRBJ1-4	CASSSTGDGEKLFF
TRBD1	TRBV4-2	TRBJ1-1	CASSQEKDRVNTEAFF
-	TRBV19	TRBJ2-1	CASSLQRSSYNEQFF
TRBD1	TRBV30	TRBJ1-2	CAWGQGVVGANYGYTF
TRBD1	TRBV29-1	TRBJ1-5	CSVGTVPNQPQHF
-	TRBV4-1	TRBJ2-3	CASSQDMTVSSTDTQYF
-	TRBV6-2/TRBV6-3	TRBJ2-2	CASSSGRHMNTGELFF
-	TRBV5-1	TRBJ2-3	CASSPDTFTDTQYF
-	TRBV5-6	TRBJ1-2	CASSNRAIGGYTF
TRBD2	TRBV7-8	TRBJ2-1	CASSQFLGLAGRSSYNEQFF
-	TRBV5-4	TRBJ2-2	CASSFSGVGSGELFF
TRBD1	TRBV7-2	TRBJ1-2	CASSLALGQRLDGYTF
-	TRBV29-1	TRBJ2-3	CSVGLAAQYF
-	TRBV24-1	TRBJ2-2	CATSDSSRTARDTGELFF
TRBD1	TRBV19	TRBJ1-2	CASSGVEGQGFIGGYTF
-	TRBV2	TRBJ2-3	CASSPAALPPDTQYF
-	TRBV11-2	TRBJ2-2	CASSSPGLGGELFF
TRBD2	TRBV7-8	TRBJ2-1	CASSLALGLAGGLNEQFF
-	TRBV4-1	TRBJ2-3	CASSQGQSTDTQYF
-	TRBV4-1	TRBJ1-4	CASSRPGQAEKLFF
-	TRBV11-3	TRBJ2-2	CASSLGGNTGELFF
-	TRBV4-2	TRBJ1-1	CASSQSPSDTEAFF
-	TRBV19	TRBJ2-1	CASSPTAASSYNEQFF
-	TRBV9	TRBJ2-5	CASSGSGATFQETQYF
-	TRBV5-6	TRBJ2-7	CASSSGGDSYEQYF
-	TRBV6-2/TRBV6-3	TRBJ1-1	CASSYSRATATTEAFF
TRBD1	TRBV7-3	TRBJ2-1	CATSQDRDNEQFF
-	TRBV19	TRBJ1-5	CASSIDQGSNQPQHF
-	TRBV9	TRBJ1-2	CASSVRTEDHGYTF
-	TRBV20-1	TRBJ1-2	CSASGADGYTF
-	TRBV9	TRBJ2-2	CASSPRGANTGELFF
TRBD1	TRBV5-1	TRBJ1-2	CASSLDRVEGYTF
-	TRBV2	TRBJ1-2	CASSSDGGNYGYTF
TRBD2	TRBV5-1	TRBJ2-1	CASSLALAGRDEQFF
TRBD2	TRBV19	TRBJ2-5	CASSPGLAGGLLWETQYF
TRBD1	TRBV7-8	TRBJ1-5	CASSLEGGLDNQPQHF
-	TRBV5-4	TRBJ2-7	CASSWGTSYEQYF
TRBD2	TRBV5-6	TRBJ2-4	CASSRGGVGNIQYF
TRBD1	TRBV27	TRBJ2-3	CASSSTGQGSADTQYF
-	TRBV2	TRBJ2-1	CASSGVGEVIDNEQFF
-	TRBV5-1	TRBJ2-3	CASSFTPTDTQYF
-	TRBV18	TRBJ1-5	CASSPSYRENQPQHF
-	TRBV4-2	TRBJ1-5	CASSQDPGSGNQPQHF
TRBD1	TRBV29-1	TRBJ2-3	CSVNYGTGTSTDTQYF